These T cell receptor beta chains were read from a single sample in a study of graft-versus-host responses after intestinal transplantation. Here immunoSEQ multiplex PCR was the method, and the copy in TCRdb shows in-frame clones only, minus some. This table has tens of thousands of clones, approximately 92% appearing once. Here the sequenced sample was PBMCs, taken roughly 860 days after a first intestinal transplant, on the day of a second. Receptors were obtained from a human patient who received an intestinal transplant, so some T cells may come from the graft donor. CDR3s leave out the opening cysteine and the closing phenylalanine or tryptophan.

j_call v_call cdr3_aa
TRBJ1-2 TRBV18 ASSRRTGKSDGYT
TRBJ2-1 TRBV7-3 ASSLANEQF
TRBJ2-1 TRBV6-1 ASRGLFNEQF
TRBJ2-3 TRBV4-2 ASSQETHRETDTQY
TRBJ1-5 TRBV6-1 ASSPMYNSNQPQH
TRBJ2-5 TRBV15 ATSRDQGETQY
TRBJ2-6 TRBV6-5 ASRTGGSGANVLT
TRBJ2-4 TRBV18 ASSPKRGVAKNIQY
TRBJ2-2 TRBV7-9 ASSLVLGQVTGELF
TRBJ1-1 TRBV5-1 ASSIRPQNTEAF
TRBJ2-7 TRBV6-1 ASCRTRAYEQY
TRBJ1-1 TRBV4-1 ASSQVVSGGWTEAF
TRBJ1-5 TRBV6-1 ASSHDRSSNQPQH
TRBJ1-4 TRBV11-2 ASSLYQLRGTGDEKLF
TRBJ2-7 TRBV2 ASLLLAGDAYEQY
TRBJ1-5 TRBV5-8 ASSWKSVTGSNQPQH
TRBJ2-7 TRBV6-1 ASSPKGGHEQY